This T cell receptor beta chain comes out of a study of T cells in Graves' hyperthyroidism and ophthalmopathy. V was clipped by 1 base and J by 4 bases, with 10 bases between them. This CDR3 is 14 amino acids long. In germline, CDR1 is LGHDT, CDR2 YNNKEL (reference sequence). Researchers amplified the TCR beta CDR3 regions from RNA transcripts. Primed by the HTBI set, a first-round RT-PCR was run on the TCR CDR3. TCRdb passed the multiplex PCR reads through MiXCR, listing each CDR3 protein once. The sample has about 700,000 distinct CDR3 sequences, 13% to 15% seen once. The sample holds many counts of this clonotype.

Sequenced material: blood. This clonotype was obtained from a woman aged 18-29 years with Graves' hyperthyroidism. This chain joins TRBV3-1 and TRBJ1-1, with D maybe TRBD1 (6 bases). In DNA, the CDR3 is TGTGCCAGCAGCCAAGTAAGCAGGGGCACTGAAGCTTTCTTT. Protein sequence: CASSQVSRGTEAFF.